This entry features one TCR beta chain sequence. This record belongs to a study of blood T cell repertoires in COVID-19. Germline loops: CDR1 LNHDA, CDR2 SQIVND (reference sequence). V shed 6 bases, J shed 14 bases, and the junction held 15 bases outside the gene matches. The CDR3 totals 15 residues. Sequenced by immunoSEQ multiplex PCR; TCRdb stores in-frame clones only, minus some. The table has 13,000 to 15,000 clones, about nine tenths seen once. The rearrangement joins TRBV19 to TRBJ1-6; 8 bases fit TRBD1. Sample: peripheral blood. The receptor's source is a human donor in a cohort sampled during active COVID-19. CDR3 in amino acids: CASSTTGTGRLSLHF. The DNA for the CDR3 is TGTGCCAGTAGCACTACTGGGACAGGAAGATTGTCCCTCCACTTT.